What follows describes a single T cell receptor (beta chain). No cognate antigen has been identified for it. The input lacks base qualities; no much larger clone sits a single base away. From a lookup of the germline V gene, CDR1 and CDR2 are SGHDT and YYEEEE. The V and J ends are trimmed by 0 bases and 4 bases, leaving 8 bases between them. The cysteine opens and the phenylalanine closes a CDR3 of 14 amino acids. Only the CDR3 DNA is retained, 42 bases long and in frame from the first base. The receptor library was made with the immunoSEQ multiplex PCR assay. Sourced from immuneACCESS, this table was stored by TCRdb with only in-frame sequences that have V and J called. A share of the clones is absent; for the studies checked, an unresolved V gene accounts for under half, and the remainder has no known explanation. This sample is represented by some 74,000 clones; approximately 89% of them were singletons. The ten biggest clones cover approximately 0.41% of the sample.

These data come from a study of technical replicates of blood from a few donors (dated by TCRdb to about 2017). What was sequenced was T cells isolated from PBMCs. The sequence joins TRBV5-6 to TRBJ1-5; too little of a D gene remains to name it. This receptor was taken from a human donor in good health. At the DNA level, the sequence is TGTGCCAGCAGCTTGGCGGGGAGTAATCAGCCCCAGCATTTT. This codes for CASSLAGSNQPQHF.